Each of the 3 T cell receptor beta chains below was sequenced from the same sample in a study of cytomegalovirus exposure and HLA in healthy donors. Vbeta (60) and Jbeta (13) primers were used in the PCR. Assay used: immunoSEQ multiplex PCR; TCRdb lists only in-frame clones, some missing. The sample has about 160,000 clones; more than 75% are singletons. Material: PBMCs. The receptors originated from a man aged 18 to 30 in good health and CMV-seropositive.

V gene TRBV19 combines with J gene TRBJ1-5; 7 nucleotides match TRBD1. Losses at the gene ends were 5 bases for V and 11 bases for J; bases not matched to a gene: 15. Germline V CDR1 and CDR2: LNHDA, SQIVND (reference sequence). The CDR3 is 15 residues long. The CDR3 DNA sequence: TGTGCCAGTAGTGCACAAACGTTTCAGGGGGTGGCCCAGCATTTT. This gives the protein CASSAQTFQGVAQHF.

The V and J genes are TRBV19 and TRBJ2-6; 14 bases line up with TRBD2. V gave up 5 bases and J gave up 3 bases; unmatched junction bases: 9. The germline V gene has CDR1 LNHDA and CDR2 SQIVND (reference sequence). This CDR3 contains 19 residues. For the CDR3, the DNA is TGTGCCAGTAGTTCTAGACTAGCGGGAGGGCCGGGTGGGGCCAACGTCCTGACTTTC. Protein product: CASSSRLAGGPGGANVLTF.

This clone occurred once. The gene calls are TRBV6-1 and TRBJ2-7, with D possibly TRBD1 on 5 matching bases. The ends were cut back, 2 bases at V and 3 bases at J, with 14 bases in the middle. This CDR3 is 15 amino acids long. The V gene's germline CDR1 is MNHNS and CDR2 SASEGT. The CDR3 sequence: CASSEMGQGFYEQYF. The CDR3 DNA follows: TGTGCCAGCAGTGAAATGGGTCAGGGTTTCTACGAGCAGTACTTC.